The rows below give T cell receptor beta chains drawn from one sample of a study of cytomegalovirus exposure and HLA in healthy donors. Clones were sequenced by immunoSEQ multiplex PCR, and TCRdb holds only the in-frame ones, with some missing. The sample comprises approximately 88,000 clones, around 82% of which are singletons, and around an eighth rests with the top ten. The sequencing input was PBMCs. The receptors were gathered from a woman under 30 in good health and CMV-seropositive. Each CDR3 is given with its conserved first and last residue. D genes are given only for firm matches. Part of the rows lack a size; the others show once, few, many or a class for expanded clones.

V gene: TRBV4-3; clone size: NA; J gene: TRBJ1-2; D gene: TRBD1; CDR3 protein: CASSQEGQGNYGYTF; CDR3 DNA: TGCGCCAGCAGCCAAGAAGGACAGGGGAACTATGGCTACACCTTC
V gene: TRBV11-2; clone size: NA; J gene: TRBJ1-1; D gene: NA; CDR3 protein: CASSPVRGSGNTEAFF; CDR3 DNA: TGTGCCAGCAGCCCCGTTAGAGGGAGTGGGAACACTGAAGCTTTCTTT
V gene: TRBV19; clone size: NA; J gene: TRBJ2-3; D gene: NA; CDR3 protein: CASSIRRSTDTQYF; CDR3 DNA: TGTGCCAGTAGTATAAGGAGGTCCACAGATACGCAGTATTTT
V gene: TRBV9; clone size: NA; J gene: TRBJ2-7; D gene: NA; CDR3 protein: CASSVVGGGCVSYEQYF; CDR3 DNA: TGTGCCAGCAGCGTAGTAGGGGGGGGTTGTGTATCCTACGAGCAGTACTTC
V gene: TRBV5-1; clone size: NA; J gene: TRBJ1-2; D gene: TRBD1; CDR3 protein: CASSLDRAHGYTF; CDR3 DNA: TGCGCCAGCAGCCTGGACAGGGCCCATGGCTACACCTTC
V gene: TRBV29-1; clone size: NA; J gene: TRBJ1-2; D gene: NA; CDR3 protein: CSVGGGRGIYGYTF; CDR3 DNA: TGCAGCGTTGGCGGAGGCAGGGGCATCTATGGCTACACCTTC
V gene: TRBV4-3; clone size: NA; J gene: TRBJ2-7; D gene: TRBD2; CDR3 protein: CASSQEWLAGGSYEQYF; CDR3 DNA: TGCGCCAGCAGCCAAGAGTGGCTAGCGGGGGGTTCCTACGAGCAGTACTTC
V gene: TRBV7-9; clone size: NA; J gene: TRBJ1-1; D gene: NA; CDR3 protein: CASSSGTGTTEAFF; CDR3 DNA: TGTGCCAGCAGCTCTGGCACAGGGACCACTGAAGCTTTCTTT
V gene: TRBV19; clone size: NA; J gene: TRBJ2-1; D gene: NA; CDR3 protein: CASSISLGEVLYNEQFF; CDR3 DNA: TGTGCCAGTAGTATTTCTCTCGGGGAGGTTTTGTACAATGAGCAGTTCTTC
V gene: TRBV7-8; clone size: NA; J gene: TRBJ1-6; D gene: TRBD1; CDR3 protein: CASSLGTGGSPLHF; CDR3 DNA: TGTGCCAGCAGCTTGGGGACAGGGGGTTCACCCCTCCACTTT
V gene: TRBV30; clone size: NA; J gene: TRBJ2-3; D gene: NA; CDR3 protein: CAWIQNTGTDTQYF; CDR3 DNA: TGTGCCTGGATTCAAAACACAGGCACAGATACGCAGTATTTT
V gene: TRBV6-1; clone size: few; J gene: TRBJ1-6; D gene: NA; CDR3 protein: CASTIQGYSPLHF; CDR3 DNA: TGTGCCAGCACGATACAGGGATATTCACCCCTCCACTTT
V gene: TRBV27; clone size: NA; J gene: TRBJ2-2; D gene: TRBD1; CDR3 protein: CASRLTGGTPLLPFANTGELFF; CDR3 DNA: TGTGCCAGCAGGTTGACAGGGGGCACCCCGTTACTTCCGTTCGCGAACACCGGGGAGCTGTTTTTT
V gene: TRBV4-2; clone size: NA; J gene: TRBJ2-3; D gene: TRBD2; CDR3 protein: CASSQDLTSGGAPGSQYF; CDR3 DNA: TGTGCCAGCAGCCAAGATTTGACTAGCGGGGGGGCCCCGGGCTCACAGTATTTT
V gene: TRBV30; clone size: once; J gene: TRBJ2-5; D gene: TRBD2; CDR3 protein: CAWSVRLAGGGTQYF; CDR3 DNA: TGTGCCTGGAGTGTACGACTAGCGGGGGGCGGGACCCAGTACTTC
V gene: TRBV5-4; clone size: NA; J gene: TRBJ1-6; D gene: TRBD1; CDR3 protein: CASSSGQSEEPLHF; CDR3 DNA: TGTGCCAGCAGCTCGGGACAGTCAGAGGAGCCCCTCCACTTT
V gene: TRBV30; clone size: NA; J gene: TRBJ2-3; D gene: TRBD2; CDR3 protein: CAWNLAGGTDTQYF; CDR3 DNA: TGTGCCTGGAATCTAGCGGGGGGAACAGATACGCAGTATTTT
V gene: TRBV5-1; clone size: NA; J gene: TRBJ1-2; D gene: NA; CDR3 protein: CASSLGQVQGYGYTF; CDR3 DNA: TGCGCCAGCAGCTTGGGGCAGGTCCAGGGCTATGGCTACACCTTC
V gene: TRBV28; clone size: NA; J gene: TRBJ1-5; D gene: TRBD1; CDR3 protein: CASRNRGFGNQPQHF; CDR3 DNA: TGTGCCAGCAGAAACAGGGGTTTCGGCAATCAGCCCCAGCATTTT
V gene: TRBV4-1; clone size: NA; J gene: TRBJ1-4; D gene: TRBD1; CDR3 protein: CASSQVGRQGDEKLFF; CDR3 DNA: TGCGCCAGCAGCCAAGTGGGGAGACAGGGGGATGAAAAACTGTTTTTT
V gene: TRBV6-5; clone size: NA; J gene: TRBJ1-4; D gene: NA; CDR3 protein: CASSYSRGEKLFF; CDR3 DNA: TGTGCCAGCAGTTACTCGCGGGGCGAAAAACTGTTTTTT
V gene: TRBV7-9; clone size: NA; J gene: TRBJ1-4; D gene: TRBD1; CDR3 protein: CASSPDRGLNEKLFF; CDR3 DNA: TGTGCCAGCAGCCCCGACAGGGGTCTTAATGAAAAACTGTTTTTT
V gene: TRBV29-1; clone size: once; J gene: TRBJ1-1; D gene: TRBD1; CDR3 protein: CSATGTEAFF; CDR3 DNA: TGCAGCGCGACAGGGACCGAAGCTTTCTTT
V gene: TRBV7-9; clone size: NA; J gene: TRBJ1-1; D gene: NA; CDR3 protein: CASSLIKLGDTEAFF; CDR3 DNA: TGTGCCAGCAGCTTAATTAAGCTAGGAGACACTGAAGCTTTCTTT
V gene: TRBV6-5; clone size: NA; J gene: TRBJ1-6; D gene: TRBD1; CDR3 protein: CASSYGGGTGVSPLHF; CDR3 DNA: TGTGCCAGCAGTTACGGTGGTGGGACAGGGGTTTCACCCCTCCACTTT
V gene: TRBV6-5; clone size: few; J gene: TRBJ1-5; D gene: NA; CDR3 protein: CASSYPGQPQHF; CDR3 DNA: TGTGCCAGCAGTTACCCGGGGCAGCCCCAGCATTTT
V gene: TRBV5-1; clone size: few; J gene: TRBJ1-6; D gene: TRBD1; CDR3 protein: CASSLGTGGGSPLHF; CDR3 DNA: TGCGCCAGCAGCTTGGGAACAGGGGGCGGTTCACCCCTCCACTTT
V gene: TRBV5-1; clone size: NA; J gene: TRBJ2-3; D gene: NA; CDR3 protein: CASSLEVQGPTDTQYF; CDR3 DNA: TGCGCCAGCAGCTTGGAGGTGCAGGGGCCCACAGATACGCAGTATTTT
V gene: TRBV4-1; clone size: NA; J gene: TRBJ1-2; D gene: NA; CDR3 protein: CASSQVNSPVYGYTF; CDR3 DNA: TGCGCCAGCAGCCAAGTAAACAGCCCAGTCTATGGCTACACCTTC
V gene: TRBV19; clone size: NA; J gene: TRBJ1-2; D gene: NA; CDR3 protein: CASSTGDYGYTF; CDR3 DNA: TGTGCCAGTAGTACAGGGGACTATGGCTACACCTTC
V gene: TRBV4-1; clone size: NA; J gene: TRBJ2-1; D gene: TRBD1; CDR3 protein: CASSQGDRGRLHNEQFF; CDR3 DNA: TGCGCCAGCAGCCAGGGGGACAGGGGGCGTCTCCACAATGAGCAGTTCTTC
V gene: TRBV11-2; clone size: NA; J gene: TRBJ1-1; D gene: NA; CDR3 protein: CASTPGQLNTEAFF; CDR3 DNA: TGTGCCAGCACCCCCGGACAGTTGAACACTGAAGCTTTCTTT
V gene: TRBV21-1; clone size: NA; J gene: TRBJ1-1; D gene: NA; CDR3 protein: CASSKDGTGVHTEAFF; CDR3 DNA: TGTGCCAGCAGCAAAGACGGGACAGGGGTCCACACTGAAGCTTTCTTT
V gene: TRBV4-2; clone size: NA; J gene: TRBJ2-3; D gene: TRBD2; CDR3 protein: CASSPSGGRGTDTQYF; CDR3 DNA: TGTGCCAGCAGCCCTAGCGGGGGGCGGGGGACAGATACGCAGTATTTT
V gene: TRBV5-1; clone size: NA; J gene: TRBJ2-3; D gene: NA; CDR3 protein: CASSLTDMGDTQYF; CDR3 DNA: TGCGCCAGCAGCTTAACCGACATGGGAGATACGCAGTATTTT
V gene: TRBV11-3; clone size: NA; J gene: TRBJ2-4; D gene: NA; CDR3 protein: CASSHGPFNIQYF; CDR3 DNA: TGTGCCAGCAGCCATGGCCCCTTTAACATTCAGTACTTC
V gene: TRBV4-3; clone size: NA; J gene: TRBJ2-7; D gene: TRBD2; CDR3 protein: CASSPLAGLADYEQYF; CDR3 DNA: TGCGCCAGCAGCCCTCTCGCGGGACTAGCGGACTACGAGCAGTACTTC
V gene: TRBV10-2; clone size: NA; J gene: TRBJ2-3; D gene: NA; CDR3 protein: CASSEYQAEGDTQYF; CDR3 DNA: TGCGCCAGCAGTGAGTATCAAGCTGAGGGAGATACGCAGTATTTT
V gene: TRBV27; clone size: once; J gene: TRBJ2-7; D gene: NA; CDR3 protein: CASSLLDSTYEQYF; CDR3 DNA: TGTGCCAGCAGTTTATTGGACAGCACATACGAGCAGTACTTC
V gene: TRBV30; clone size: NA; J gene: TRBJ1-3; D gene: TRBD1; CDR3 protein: CAWSVGQGRNTIYF; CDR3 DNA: TGTGCCTGGAGTGTAGGACAGGGCCGTAACACCATATATTTT
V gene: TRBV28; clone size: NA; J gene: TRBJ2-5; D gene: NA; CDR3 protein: CASSIPGHLSMKTQYF; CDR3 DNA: TGTGCCAGCAGTATACCGGGACACTTGAGTATGAAGACCCAGTACTTC
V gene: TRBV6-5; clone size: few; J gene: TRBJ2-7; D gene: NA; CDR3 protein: CASSRSGPNSYEQYF; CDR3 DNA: TGTGCCAGCAGTCGCAGCGGGCCTAACTCCTACGAGCAGTACTTC
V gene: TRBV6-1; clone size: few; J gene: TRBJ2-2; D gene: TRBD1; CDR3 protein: CASSVSTGPTGELFF; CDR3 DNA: TGTGCCAGCAGTGTATCGACAGGGCCCACCGGGGAGCTGTTTTTT
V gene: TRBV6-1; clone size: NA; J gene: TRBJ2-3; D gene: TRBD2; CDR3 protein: CASSELAGGLPATQYF; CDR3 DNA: TGTGCCAGCAGTGAATTAGCGGGGGGACTCCCCGCTACGCAGTATTTT
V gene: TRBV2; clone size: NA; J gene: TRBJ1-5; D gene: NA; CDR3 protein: CASSEVSEDQPQHF; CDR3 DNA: TGTGCCAGCAGTGAAGTCTCGGAGGATCAGCCCCAGCATTTT
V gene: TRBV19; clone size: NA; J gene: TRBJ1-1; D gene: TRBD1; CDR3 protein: CASSIAGTGGSRAFF; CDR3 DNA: TGTGCCAGTAGTATAGCTGGGACAGGGGGCAGTCGGGCTTTCTTT
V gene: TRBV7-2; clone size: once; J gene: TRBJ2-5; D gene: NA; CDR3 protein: CASSSAGTHSVTQYF; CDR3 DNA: TGTGCCAGCAGCTCCGCCGGGACTCACTCGGTCACCCAGTACTTC
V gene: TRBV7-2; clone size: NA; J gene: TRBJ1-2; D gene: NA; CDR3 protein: CASSQGRGAAGYTF; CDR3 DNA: TGTGCCAGCAGCCAAGGCAGGGGCGCGGCGGGCTACACCTTC
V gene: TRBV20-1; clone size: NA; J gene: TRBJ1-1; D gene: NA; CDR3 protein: CSARRMRAFF; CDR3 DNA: TGCAGTGCTAGACGAATGAGGGCTTTCTTT
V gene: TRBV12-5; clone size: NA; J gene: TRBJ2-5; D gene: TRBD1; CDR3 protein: CASGLPAKGQGSRETQYF; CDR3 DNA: TGTGCTAGTGGTCTCCCCGCGAAGGGACAGGGGAGCAGAGAGACCCAGTACTTC
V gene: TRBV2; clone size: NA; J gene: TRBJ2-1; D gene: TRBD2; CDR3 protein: CASRIAGGGNEQFF; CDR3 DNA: TGTGCCAGCAGGATAGCGGGGGGAGGGAATGAGCAGTTCTTC
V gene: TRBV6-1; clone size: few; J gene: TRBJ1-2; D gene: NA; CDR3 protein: CASSPNGVGYTF; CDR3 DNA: TGTGCCAGCAGTCCTAACGGGGTCGGCTACACCTTC
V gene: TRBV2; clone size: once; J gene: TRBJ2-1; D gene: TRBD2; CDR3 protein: CASSGTSGGPVYNEQFF; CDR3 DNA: TGTGCCAGCAGTGGGACTAGCGGGGGGCCCGTCTACAATGAGCAGTTCTTC
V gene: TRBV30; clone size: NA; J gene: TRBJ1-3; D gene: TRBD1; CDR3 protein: CAWTWDSRNTIYF; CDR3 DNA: TGTGCCTGGACGTGGGACAGTAGAAACACCATATATTTT
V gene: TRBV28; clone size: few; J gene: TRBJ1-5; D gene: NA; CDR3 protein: CASSPFRGQPQHF; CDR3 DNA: TGTGCCAGCAGTCCCTTTAGGGGTCAGCCCCAGCATTTT